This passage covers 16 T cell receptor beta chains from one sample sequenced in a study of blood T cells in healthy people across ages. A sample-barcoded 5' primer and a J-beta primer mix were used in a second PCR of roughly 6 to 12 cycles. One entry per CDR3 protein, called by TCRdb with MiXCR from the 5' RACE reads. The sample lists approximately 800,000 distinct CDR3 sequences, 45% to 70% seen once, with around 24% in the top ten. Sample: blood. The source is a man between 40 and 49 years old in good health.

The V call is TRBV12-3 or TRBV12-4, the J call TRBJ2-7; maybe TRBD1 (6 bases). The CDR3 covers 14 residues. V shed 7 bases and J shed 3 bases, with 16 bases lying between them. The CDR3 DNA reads TGTGCCAGCAACCCCTCAGGGACAAACTACGAGCAGTACTTC. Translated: CASNPSGTNYEQYF.

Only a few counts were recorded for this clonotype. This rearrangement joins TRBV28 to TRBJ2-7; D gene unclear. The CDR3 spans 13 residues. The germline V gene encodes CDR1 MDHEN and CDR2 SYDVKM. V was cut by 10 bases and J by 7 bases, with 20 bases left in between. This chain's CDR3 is CATTDFVSREQYF. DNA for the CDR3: TGTGCCACAACCGATTTCGTTTCGAGGGAGCAGTACTTC. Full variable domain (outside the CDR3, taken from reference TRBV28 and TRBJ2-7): DVKVTQSSRYLVKRTGEKVFLECVQDMDHENMFWYRQDPGLGLRLIYFSYDVKMKEKGDIPEGYSVSREKKERFSLILESASTNQTSMYLCATTDFVSREQYFGPGTRLTVT.

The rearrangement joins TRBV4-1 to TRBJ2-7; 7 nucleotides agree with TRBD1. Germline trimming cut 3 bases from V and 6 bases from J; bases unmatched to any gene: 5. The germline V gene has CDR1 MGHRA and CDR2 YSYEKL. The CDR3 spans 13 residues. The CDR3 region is CASSQIQGSEQYF. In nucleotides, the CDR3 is TGCGCCAGCAGCCAGATACAGGGGTCCGAGCAGTACTTC.

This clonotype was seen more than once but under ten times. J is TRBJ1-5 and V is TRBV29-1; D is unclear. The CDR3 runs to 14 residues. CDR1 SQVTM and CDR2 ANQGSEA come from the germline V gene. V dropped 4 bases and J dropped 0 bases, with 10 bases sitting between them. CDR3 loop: CSVGGADSNQPQHF. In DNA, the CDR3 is TGCAGCGTTGGGGGAGCGGATAGCAATCAGCCCCAGCATTTT.

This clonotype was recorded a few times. CDR3 loop: CASSPSNGTDTQYF. The DNA of the CDR3 is TGTGCCAGCTCACCATCAAACGGCACAGATACGCAGTATTTT. The rearrangement uses TRBV18 and TRBJ2-3; D remains ambiguous. In germline, CDR1 is KGHSH, CDR2 LQKENI. Trimming stripped 2 bases from V and 1 base from J, with 7 bases between. This CDR3 comprises 14 residues.

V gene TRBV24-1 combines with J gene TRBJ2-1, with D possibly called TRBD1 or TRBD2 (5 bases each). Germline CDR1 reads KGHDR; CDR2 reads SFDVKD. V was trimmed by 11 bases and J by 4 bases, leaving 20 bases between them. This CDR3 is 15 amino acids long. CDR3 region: CAIGAGTLLYNEQFF. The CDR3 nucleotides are TGTGCCATCGGCGCAGGGACCCTTCTTTACAATGAGCAGTTCTTC.

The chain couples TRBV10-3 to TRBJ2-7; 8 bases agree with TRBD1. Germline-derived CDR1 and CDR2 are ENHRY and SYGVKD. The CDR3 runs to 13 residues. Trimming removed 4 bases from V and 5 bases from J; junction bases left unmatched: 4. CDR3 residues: CAISGGTGDEQYF. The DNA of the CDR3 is TGTGCCATCAGTGGGGGGACAGGAGACGAGCAGTACTTC.

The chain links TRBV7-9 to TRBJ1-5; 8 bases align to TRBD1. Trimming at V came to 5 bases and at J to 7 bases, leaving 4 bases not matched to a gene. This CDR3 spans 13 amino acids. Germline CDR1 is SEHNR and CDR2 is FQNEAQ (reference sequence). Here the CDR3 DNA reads TGTGCCAGCAGCACAGGGGGTTCACAGCCCCAGCATTTT. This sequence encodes CASSTGGSQPQHF.

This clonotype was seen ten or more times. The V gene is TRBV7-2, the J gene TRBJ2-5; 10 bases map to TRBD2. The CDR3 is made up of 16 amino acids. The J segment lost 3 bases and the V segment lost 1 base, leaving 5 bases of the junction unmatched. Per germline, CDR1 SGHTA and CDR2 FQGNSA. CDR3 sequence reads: CASSLEGLAGEETQYF. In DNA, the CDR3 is TGTGCCAGCAGCTTAGAAGGGCTAGCGGGGGAAGAGACCCAGTACTTC. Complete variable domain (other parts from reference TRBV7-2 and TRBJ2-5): GAGVSQSPSNKVTEKGKDVELRCDPISGHTALYWYRQSLGQGLEFLIYFQGNSAPDKSGLPSDRFSAERTGGSVSTLTIQRTQQEDSAVYLCASSLEGLAGEETQYFGPGTRLLVL.

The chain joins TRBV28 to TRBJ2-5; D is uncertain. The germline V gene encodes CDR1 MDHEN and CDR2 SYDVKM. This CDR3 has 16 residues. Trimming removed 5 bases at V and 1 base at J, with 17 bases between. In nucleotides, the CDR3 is TGTGCCAGCAGTGGCAGAGGTATAACCAGCCAAGAGACCCAGTACTTC. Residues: CASSGRGITSQETQYF.

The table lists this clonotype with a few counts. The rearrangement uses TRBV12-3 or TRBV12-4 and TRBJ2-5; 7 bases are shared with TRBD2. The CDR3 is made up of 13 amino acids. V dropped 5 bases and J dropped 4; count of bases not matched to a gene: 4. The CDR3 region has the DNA TGTGCCAGCAGTGCGACTAGCACAGAGACCCAGTACTTC. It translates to CASSATSTETQYF.

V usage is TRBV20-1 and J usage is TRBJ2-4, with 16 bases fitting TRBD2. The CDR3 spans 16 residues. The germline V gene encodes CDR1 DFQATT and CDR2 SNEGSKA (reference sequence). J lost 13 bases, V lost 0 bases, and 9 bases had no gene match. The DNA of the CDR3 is TGCAGTGCTAGAGATATGGGACTAGCGGGAGGGTGGGAGCAGTACTTC. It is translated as CSARDMGLAGGWEQYF.

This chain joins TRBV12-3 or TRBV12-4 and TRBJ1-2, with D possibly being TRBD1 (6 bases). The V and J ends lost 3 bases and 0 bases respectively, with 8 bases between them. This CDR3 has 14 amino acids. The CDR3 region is CASSLTGSNYGYTF. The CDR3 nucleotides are TGTGCCAGCAGTTTGACAGGATCTAACTATGGCTACACCTTC.

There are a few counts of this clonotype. Here the CDR3 DNA reads TGTGCCATCCAAGACAGTGTGTTAAGCGCAGTCAATGAGCAGTTCTTC. It is translated as CAIQDSVLSAVNEQFF. The V and J genes are TRBV10-3 and TRBJ2-1; D is possibly TRBD1 (5 bases). Trimming removed 8 bases at V and 6 bases at J, with 23 bases between. The germline gives CDR1 ENHRY, CDR2 SYGVKD. The length of the CDR3 is 16 residues.

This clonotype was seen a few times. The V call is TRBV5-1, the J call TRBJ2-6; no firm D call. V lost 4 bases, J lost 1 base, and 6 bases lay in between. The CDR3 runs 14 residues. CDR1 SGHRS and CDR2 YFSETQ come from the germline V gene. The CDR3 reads CASSATSGANVLTF. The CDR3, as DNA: TGCGCCAGCAGCGCAACTTCTGGGGCCAACGTCCTGACTTTC.

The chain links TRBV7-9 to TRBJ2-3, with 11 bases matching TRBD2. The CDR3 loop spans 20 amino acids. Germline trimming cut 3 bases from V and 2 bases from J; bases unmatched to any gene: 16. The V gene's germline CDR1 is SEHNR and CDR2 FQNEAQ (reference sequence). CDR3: CASSFPTSGDLLGYTDTQYF. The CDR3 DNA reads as TGTGCCAGCAGCTTTCCGACTAGCGGGGACCTCCTGGGATACACAGATACGCAGTATTTT.